Presented here are 9 T cell receptor beta chains from one specimen sequenced in a study of blood T cell repertoires in COVID-19. Only in-frame clones appear in the TCRdb table, and some are missing; sequencing was by immunoSEQ multiplex PCR. The top ten hold 9.4% of the sample, which has about 300,000 clones, approximately 85% seen once. Sequences were obtained from peripheral blood. These receptors all stem from a man between 18 and 35 years old with active or convalescent COVID-19.

The count of this clone is one. The chain uses TRBV4-1 and TRBJ1-6; D gene uncertain. CDR1 is MGHRA and CDR2 is YSYEKL in the germline V gene. The ends were cut back, 1 base at V and 9 bases at J, with 7 bases in the middle. This CDR3 comprises 13 residues. The CDR3: CASSQVSVSPLHF. The CDR3 DNA reads TGCGCCAGCAGCCAAGTTTCGGTTTCACCCCTCCACTTT.

The chain is built from TRBV18 and TRBJ1-5, with 10 bases that match TRBD1. CDR3 length: 14 amino acids. Trimming removed 4 bases from V and 5 bases from J; junction bases left unmatched: 2. Looked up from germline, CDR1 is KGHSH and CDR2 is LQKENI. For the CDR3, the DNA is TGTGCCAGCTCACAGGACAGGGGGGATCAGCCCCAGCATTTT. Translation gives CASSQDRGDQPQHF.

The chain recombines TRBV19 with TRBJ1-6; D is possibly TRBD1 (6 bases). V was trimmed by 9 bases and J by 7 bases, leaving 10 bases between them. CDR3 length: 12 amino acids. Germline V lookup: CDR1 LNHDA, CDR2 SQIVND (reference sequence). The CDR3 region is CASNRENSPLHF. For the CDR3, the DNA is TGTGCCAGCAACAGGGAAAATTCACCCCTCCACTTT.

The CDR3 DNA sequence: TGTGCCAGCAGTCAAGTCACAGGGGGGGCAGATACGCAGTATTTT. Its protein is CASSQVTGGADTQYF. The chain joins TRBV27 to TRBJ2-3; perhaps TRBD1 as D (8 bases). Germline assignment: CDR1 MNHEY and CDR2 SMNVEV (reference sequence). The CDR3 has 15 residues. The V and J ends lost 5 bases and 4 bases respectively, with 16 bases between them.

The V gene is TRBV7-6, the J gene TRBJ1-6; tentative D call: TRBD1 (6 bases). Trimming left V 5 bases short and J 5 bases short, with 13 bases between. This CDR3 comprises 15 residues. Germline V CDR1 and CDR2: SGHVS, FNYEAQ. This CDR3 reads CASSPSRTDNSPLHF. CDR3 sequence (DNA): TGTGCCAGCAGCCCCAGTAGGACAGATAATTCACCCCTCCACTTT. Full variable domain (remainder filled in from reference TRBV7-6 and TRBJ1-6): GAGVSQSPRYKVTKRGQDVALRCDPISGHVSLYWYRQALGQGPEFLTYFNYEAQQDKSGLPNDRFSAERPEGSISTLTIQRTEQRDSAMYRCASSPSRTDNSPLHFGNGTRLTVT.

The rearrangement links TRBV24-1 to TRBJ1-2, with a tentative D call TRBD1 (5 bases). Per the germline V gene, CDR1 is KGHDR and CDR2 is SFDVKD. Trimming cost V 5 bases and J 7 bases, with 10 bases left between them. CDR3 length equals 12 residues. DNA for the CDR3: TGTGCCACCAGTGTCGTGGGACTTGGCTACACCTTC. This codes for CATSVVGLGYTF.

This sequence joins TRBV7-3 and TRBJ1-1; D might be TRBD1 (6 bases). The CDR3 contains 14 residues. Germline V gene sequence: CDR1 SGHTA, CDR2 FQGTGA. V was clipped by 4 bases and J by 4 bases, with 13 bases between them. The CDR3 loop reads CASSSSGTSTEAFF. Here the CDR3 DNA reads TGTGCCAGCAGCTCCTCGGGGACAAGCACTGAAGCTTTCTTT.

The chain uses TRBV6-1 and TRBJ1-5; D ambiguous. This CDR3 contains 14 residues. V gave up 1 base and J gave up 4 bases, with 8 bases separating them. Germline V CDR1 and CDR2: MNHNS, SASEGT. The CDR3: CASSEGGGNQPQHF. CDR3 nucleotides: TGTGCCAGCAGTGAAGGCGGAGGGAATCAGCCCCAGCATTTT.

V gene TRBV2 combines with J gene TRBJ1-1; D is unresolved. V was trimmed by 5 bases and J by 0 bases, leaving 16 bases between them. Germline CDR1 SNHLY, CDR2 FYNNEI. This CDR3 has 16 amino acids. The CDR3 bases are TGTGCCAGCAGTACTCAGGAAGGTGGAATGAACACTGAAGCTTTCTTT. Amino acid sequence: CASSTQEGGMNTEAFF. Full variable domain (outside the CDR3, taken from reference TRBV2 and TRBJ1-1): EPEVTQTPSHQVTQMGQEVILRCVPISNHLYFYWYRQILGQKVEFLVSFYNNEISEKSEIFDDQFSVERPDGSNFTLKIRSTKLEDSAMYFCASSTQEGGMNTEAFFGQGTRLTVV.